Listed here is a single T cell receptor beta chain. Its cognate antigen is unknown. This sample stems from a study of CD8+ T cells in alopecia areata. Study details: By percentage of affected scalp area, the severity of treated patients was scored. Study-level points and caveats: Many of the expanded lesional clones endured in scalp and blood while on tofacitinib. Having just one nonresponder leaves the connection between baseline CD8+ expansion and response unresolved.

The treatment denotes: oral pan-JAK inhibitor, 5-10 mg twice daily. cDNA prepared by RNA extraction and subsequent reverse transcription served as the template for sequencing. Generated by immunoSEQ multiplex PCR, the TCRdb table keeps only in-frame clones and is missing some. This sample has 150,000 or so clones, with 58% found just once. The receptor's source is a human donor with alopecia areata. The sequencing here drew on CD4+ T cells sorted from blood, taken at approximately week 56, from a patient treated with tofacitinib.

The CDR3 protein is CASTPRGSPYEQYF. In nucleotides, the CDR3 is TGTGCCAGCACCCCGCGGGGCAGCCCCTACGAGCAGTACTTC. This chain links TRBV25-1 with TRBJ2-7; perhaps TRBD2 as D (6 bases). The V gene lost 7 bases and the J gene lost 2 bases, with 15 bases spanning the gap. Looked up from germline, CDR1 is MGHDK and CDR2 is SYGVNS. The CDR3 totals 14 residues.